One and the same sample provided the 8 T cell receptor beta chains below, sequenced in a study of Ad26.COV2.S vaccination and SARS-CoV-2 variants. Treatment reported: roughly 19 received Ad26.COV2.S at low or high dose, single or two shots; a few received placebo; per-sample allocation not given. Following the first vaccine or placebo injection, samples were taken on day 63. Profiling relied on immunoSEQ multiplex PCR, and the TCRdb table lists in-frame clones only, not all of them. The sample contains roughly 300,000 clones, 80% to 90% of which appear only once. Here the sequenced sample was peripheral blood, taken in a trial of Ad26.COV2.S vaccine versus placebo. These receptors were obtained from a person between 18 and 59 years old who received the Ad26.COV2.S COVID-19 vaccine or a placebo.

This rearrangement joins TRBV4-3 to TRBJ1-3; D is perhaps TRBD1 (6 bases). The ends were cut back, 0 bases at V and 0 bases at J, with 12 bases in the middle. The CDR3 totals 17 residues. Germline CDR1 reads LGHNA; CDR2 reads YSLEER. Here the CDR3 reads CASSQDWTALSGNTIYF. The CDR3 bases are TGCGCCAGCAGCCAAGATTGGACAGCCCTCTCTGGAAACACCATATATTTT.

This chain joins TRBV28 and TRBJ1-4; D remains unclear. Deletions cut 3 bases from V and 8 bases from J, with 10 bases between. Germline V CDR1 and CDR2: MDHEN, SYDVKM. The CDR3 contains 13 residues. In DNA, the CDR3 is TGTGCCAGCAGTTTTTCAAGGTTCGAAAAACTGTTTTTT. The encoded protein is CASSFSRFEKLFF.

The table lists this clone with a few counts. V gene TRBV5-1 combines with J gene TRBJ2-1, with D perhaps matching TRBD1 (5 bases). V lost 7 bases, J lost 6 bases, and 17 bases lay in between. CDR1 is SGHRS and CDR2 is YFSETQ in the germline V gene. The CDR3 has 14 residues. The CDR3 protein is CASGASFLGNEQFF. The CDR3 nucleotides read TGCGCCAGCGGGGCGAGTTTCCTAGGCAATGAGCAGTTCTTC.

The gene calls are TRBV5-5 and TRBJ1-2; TRBD1 agrees at 9 bases. CDR3 size: 15 residues. The junction had 8 bases not matched to a gene; V was cut back by 4 bases and J by 4 bases. The germline gives CDR1 SGHKS, CDR2 YYEKEE (reference sequence). CDR3 nucleotides: TGTGCCAGCAGCCTTGAGGTGACAGGGGGCTATGGCTACACCTTC. This codes for CASSLEVTGGYGYTF.

This sequence joins TRBV5-6 and TRBJ2-7; the D is unclear. CDR1 is SGHDT and CDR2 is YYEEEE in the germline V gene. The CDR3 consists of 14 residues. Trimming stripped 0 bases from V and 1 base from J, with 8 bases between. This CDR3 reads CASSLGFPSYEQYF. DNA of the CDR3: TGTGCCAGCAGCTTGGGTTTCCCGTCCTACGAGCAGTACTTC.

V and J are TRBV30 and TRBJ2-7, with D uncertain. The V gene's germline CDR1 is GTSNPN and CDR2 SVGIG (reference sequence). V gave up 1 base and J gave up 7 bases, with 11 bases separating them. CDR3 size: 12 residues. This CDR3 is CAWSGLFKEQYF. Written as DNA, the CDR3 is TGTGCCTGGAGTGGCCTATTCAAAGAGCAGTACTTC.

The chain carries TRBV27 and TRBJ1-1; D perhaps matches TRBD1 (6 bases). The CDR3 is 12 amino acids. V lost 4 bases to trimming and J lost 7 bases, with 10 bases between them. Per the germline V gene, CDR1 is MNHEY and CDR2 is SMNVEV (reference sequence). CDR3 region: CASSSTGIEAFF. As DNA, the CDR3 is TGTGCCAGCAGTTCTACAGGGATTGAAGCTTTCTTT.

This clone came up once. The chain links TRBV18 to TRBJ1-1; no clear D gene. The ends were cut back, 6 bases at V and 1 base at J, with 12 bases in the middle. The CDR3 contains 14 residues. Germline V gene data show CDR1 as KGHSH and CDR2 as LQKENI. Here the CDR3 DNA reads TGTGCCAGCTCCCGTATCCAGGAGAACACTGAAGCTTTCTTT. Translated, it gives CASSRIQENTEAFF.